This T cell receptor (beta chain) was identified during a study of blood T cell repertoires in COVID-19. Study-level information: Spain, Italy and the United States supplied samples that represented acute and convalescent COVID-19. The cDNA or gDNA used as material had been derived from T cells, B-cell-depleted T cells, or PBMCs.

Per the study methods: Using reference gene primer amplification, nucleated cell counts were estimated. Assay: immunoSEQ multiplex PCR; the TCRdb copy retains only in-frame clones and omits some. Clonal size and the V and J genes are those of that table, whereas D and trimming came from the DNA. The table shows 130,000 or so clones, with around 83% occurring only once. The sample consisted of peripheral blood. This TCR came from a human donor in a cohort sampled during active COVID-19.

CDR3 bases: TGTGCCAGCAGCTCCCAGGGGGTGAGGGTCAATGAGCAGTTCTTC. This codes for CASSSQGVRVNEQFF. The V gene is TRBV7-9, the J gene TRBJ2-1; the match to TRBD1 covers 7 bases. In germline, CDR1 is SEHNR, CDR2 FQNEAQ (reference sequence). The V segment lost 4 bases and the J segment 6 bases; nucleotides outside the gene matches: 9. The CDR3 extends over 15 amino acids.